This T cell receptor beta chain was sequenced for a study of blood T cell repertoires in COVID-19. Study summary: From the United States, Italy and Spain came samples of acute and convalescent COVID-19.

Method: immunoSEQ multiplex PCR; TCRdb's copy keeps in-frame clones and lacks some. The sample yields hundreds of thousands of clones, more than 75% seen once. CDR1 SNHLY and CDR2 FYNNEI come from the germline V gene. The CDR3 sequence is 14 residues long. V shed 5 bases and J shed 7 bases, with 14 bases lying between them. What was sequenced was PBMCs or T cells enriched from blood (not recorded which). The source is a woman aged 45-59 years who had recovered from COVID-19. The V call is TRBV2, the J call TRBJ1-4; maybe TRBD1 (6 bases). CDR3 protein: CASSKQGSAEKLFF. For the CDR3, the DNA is TGTGCCAGCAGTAAACAGGGATCTGCTGAAAAACTGTTTTTT.